The 30 T cell receptor beta chains below were found in one sample sequenced in a study of graft-versus-host responses after intestinal transplantation. The repertoire was sequenced with immunoSEQ multiplex PCR; TCRdb's copy has only in-frame clones and lacks some. This sample has around 26,000 clones, with roughly 95% found just once. The sample in question was PBMCs, obtained 156 days after intestinal transplant. The receptors derive from a human patient who received an intestinal transplant, so some T cells may come from the graft donor.

The rearrangement links TRBV7-6 to TRBJ2-7, with 8 bases lining up with TRBD2. V lost 2 bases and J lost 3; bases outside the gene matches: 6. Germline V gene lookup returns CDR1 SGHVS and CDR2 FNYEAQ. CDR3 length: 15 residues. The CDR3 coding sequence is TGTGCCAGCAGCTTATGGGCGGGAGGTTACTACGAGCAGTACTTC. Translated, it gives CASSLWAGGYYEQYF.

The J gene is TRBJ1-2, the V gene TRBV2; D uncertain. CDR3 length: 15 amino acids. V gave up 1 base and J gave up 0 bases, with 9 bases separating them. Per germline, CDR1 SNHLY and CDR2 FYNNEI. The CDR3 sequence is CASSEEGKANYGYTF. CDR3 bases: TGTGCCAGCAGTGAAGAGGGAAAGGCTAACTATGGCTACACCTTC. Together with reference TRBV2 and TRBJ1-2, the CDR3 gives the full variable domain: EPEVTQTPSHQVTQMGQEVILRCVPISNHLYFYWYRQILGQKVEFLVSFYNNEISEKSEIFDDQFSVERPDGSNFTLKIRSTKLEDSAMYFCASSEEGKANYGYTFGSGTRLTVV.

The chain links TRBV6-4 to TRBJ1-1, with D unresolved. The V end lost 2 bases, the J end lost 2 bases, and 6 bases lay between the germline ends. Germline V gene data show CDR1 as MRHNA and CDR2 as SNTAGT. The CDR3 spans 13 residues. The DNA of the CDR3 is TGTGCCAGCAGTGACAGGGCTAACACTGAAGCTTTCTTT. It codes for CASSDRANTEAFF.

V and J are TRBV2 and TRBJ2-7; a weak D match, TRBD1 (5 bases). V lost 3 bases, J lost 2 bases, and 11 bases lay in between. CDR1 and CDR2 (germline): SNHLY, FYNNEI. This CDR3 spans 14 amino acids. The CDR3 coding sequence is TGTGCCAGCAGTGATGGGGCCCTGGCCTACGAGCAGTACTTC. Its translation is CASSDGALAYEQYF.

This clone appeared a single time. This chain links TRBV7-8 with TRBJ1-4; TRBD1 might be the D (6 bases). The CDR3 consists of 15 residues. In germline, CDR1 is SGHVS, CDR2 FQNEAQ. V was trimmed by 2 bases and J by 3 bases, leaving 10 bases between them. CDR3 region: CASSLYEGANEKLFF. The CDR3 coding sequence is TGTGCCAGCAGCTTATACGAGGGGGCTAATGAAAAACTGTTTTTT.

V and J are TRBV19 and TRBJ1-2, with a weak D call TRBD1 (6 bases). The CDR3 extends over 12 amino acids. The germline V gene has CDR1 LNHDA and CDR2 SQIVND (reference sequence). Trimming took off 3 bases at V and 4 bases at J, with 6 bases between the two ends. CDR3 bases: TGTGCCAGTAGTATCAGGGGCTATGGCTACACCTTC. Amino acid sequence: CASSIRGYGYTF.

This chain joins TRBV4-3 and TRBJ2-6; D ambiguous. Germline lookup yields CDR1 LGHNA and CDR2 YSLEER. The ends were cut back, 0 bases at V and 0 bases at J, with 3 bases in the middle. The CDR3 has 15 amino acids. CDR3 coding DNA: TGCGCCAGCAGCCAAGATCACTCTGGGGCCAACGTCCTGACTTTC. It encodes CASSQDHSGANVLTF.

The chain links TRBV4-1 to TRBJ2-7; the match to TRBD2 covers 10 bases. Germline loops: CDR1 MGHRA, CDR2 YSYEKL. CDR3 size: 18 residues. V gave up 0 bases and J gave up 5 bases; unmatched junction bases: 13. The CDR3 region is CASSQDPYPSGSFHEQYF. The CDR3 bases are TGCGCCAGCAGCCAAGATCCCTACCCTAGCGGGAGTTTCCACGAGCAGTACTTC.

The chain joins TRBV4-1 to TRBJ2-7; D ambiguous. This CDR3 is 13 amino acids long. V was shortened by 4 bases and J by 5 bases, with 12 bases between the two germline ends. Germline assignment: CDR1 MGHRA and CDR2 YSYEKL. The CDR3 nucleotides are TGCGCCAGCAGCCTCAGACCTCGGGACGAGCAGTACTTC. Translation: CASSLRPRDEQYF.

This clone occurred once. J is TRBJ2-3 and V is TRBV9, with 8 bases fitting TRBD2. The CDR3 is 16 amino acids. From germline, CDR1 is SGDLS and CDR2 YYNGEE. J lost 7 bases, V lost 1 base, and 11 bases had no gene match. In nucleotides, the CDR3 is TGTGCCAGCAGCGTACGGGGGGGCTTGGTGTTGAATACGCAGTATTTT. Translation: CASSVRGGLVLNTQYF.

The chain employs TRBV19 and TRBJ2-1; D might be TRBD1 or TRBD2, each matching 6 bases. Trimming took 2 bases from V and 0 from J, leaving 11 bases between them. The CDR3 has 16 residues. Germline V CDR1 and CDR2: LNHDA, SQIVND (reference sequence). The CDR3 loop is CASSISGAFSYNEQFF. CDR3 in DNA: TGTGCCAGTAGTATATCGGGGGCGTTCTCCTACAATGAGCAGTTCTTC.

The rearrangement joins TRBV6-4 to TRBJ2-5; 9 bases are a match to TRBD2. Germline loops: CDR1 MRHNA, CDR2 SNTAGT. This CDR3 region has 15 residues. Unmatched junction bases numbered 10, after V lost 6 bases and J lost 5 bases. The CDR3 nucleotides read TGTGCCAGCAGCATCGGAGCGGGAGGTGGGGAGACCCAGTACTTC. Protein product: CASSIGAGGGETQYF.

In DNA, the CDR3 is TGTGCCAGCACCCGACAGGGGTGGAATACGCAGTATTTT. Translating it yields CASTRQGWNTQYF. The chain combines TRBV28 with TRBJ2-3; the match to TRBD1 covers 8 bases. The CDR3 runs 13 residues. With V trimmed by 7 bases and J by 7 bases, 7 bases remained unmatched. CDR1 is MDHEN and CDR2 is SYDVKM in the germline V gene. The entire variable domain, with the rest obtained from reference TRBV28 and TRBJ2-3, is as follows: DVKVTQSSRYLVKRTGEKVFLECVQDMDHENMFWYRQDPGLGLRLIYFSYDVKMKEKGDIPEGYSVSREKKERFSLILESASTNQTSMYLCASTRQGWNTQYFGPGTRLTVL.

This clone has more than one count but fewer than ten. Other DNA sequences of this sample code for an identical CDR3. The chain recombines TRBV30 with TRBJ2-7, with 7 bases that match TRBD1. The length of the CDR3 is 14 residues. Germline V gene lookup returns CDR1 GTSNPN and CDR2 SVGIG (reference sequence). Germline trimming cut 0 bases from V and 3 bases from J; bases unmatched to any gene: 5. This CDR3 reads CAWSVLRDSYEQYF. DNA for the CDR3: TGTGCCTGGAGTGTCCTCCGGGACAGCTACGAGCAGTACTTC.

This sequence joins TRBV14 and TRBJ2-2; a possible D gene is TRBD1 (6 bases). The CDR3 is 14 amino acids. The V end lost 7 bases, the J end lost 7 bases, and 16 bases lay between the germline ends. CDR1 is SGHDN and CDR2 is FVKESK in the germline V gene. The CDR3 reads CASMALGAGGELFF. The CDR3 DNA sequence: TGTGCCAGCATGGCTCTGGGGGCAGGCGGGGAGCTGTTTTTT.

The J gene is TRBJ1-3, the V gene TRBV6-1; no reliable D call. This CDR3 has 15 amino acids. V was cut by 5 bases and J by 2 bases, with 13 bases left in between. The V gene's germline CDR1 is MNHNS and CDR2 SASEGT. CDR3 protein: CASSPEEATGNTIYF. CDR3 bases: TGTGCCAGCAGTCCAGAGGAGGCAACTGGAAACACCATATATTTT.

The chain combines TRBV19 with TRBJ2-2; D is perhaps TRBD2 (6 bases). The CDR3 totals 12 residues. Germline values: CDR1 LNHDA, CDR2 SQIVND (reference sequence). V gave up 11 bases and J gave up 6 bases, with 13 bases separating them. Written as DNA, the CDR3 is TGTGCCTCAACCAGCGGGTCCGGGGAGCTGTTTTTT. Residues: CASTSGSGELFF.

V gene TRBV30 combines with J gene TRBJ2-7; TRBD2 might be the D (5 bases). CDR3 size: 11 residues. V was cut by 5 bases and J by 3 bases, with 8 bases left in between. Germline values: CDR1 GTSNPN, CDR2 SVGIG (reference sequence). Written as DNA, the CDR3 is TGTGCCTGGTCTGGAGGCTACGAGCAGTACTTC. This gives the protein CAWSGGYEQYF.

The V call is TRBV5-6, the J call TRBJ1-1, with D uncertain. Germline CDR1 reads SGHDT; CDR2 reads YYEEEE. The CDR3 covers 11 residues. With 4 bases removed from V and 3 bases from J, the gap between germline ends came to 4 bases. The CDR3 nucleotides are TGTGCCAGCAGCGCCCACACTGAAGCTTTCTTT. It translates to CASSAHTEAFF.

The chain employs TRBV30 and TRBJ1-6; 7 bases fit TRBD1. CDR3 size: 13 residues. V trimming: 3 bases; J trimming: 11 bases; junction bases outside the gene matches: 7. Germline CDR1 and CDR2: GTSNPN and SVGIG (reference sequence). The CDR3 loop is CAWSYTGQPPLHF. CDR3 coding DNA: TGTGCCTGGAGCTATACGGGACAGCCACCCCTCCACTTT.

The chain combines TRBV25-1 with TRBJ1-4; 7 nucleotides agree with TRBD1. There are 15 residues in the CDR3. Germline assignment: CDR1 MGHDK and CDR2 SYGVNS. Germline trimming cut 4 bases from V and 0 bases from J; bases unmatched to any gene: 2. The CDR3 spells CASSAGTATNEKLFF. The CDR3 DNA sequence: TGTGCCAGCAGTGCGGGGACAGCAACTAATGAAAAACTGTTTTTT.

The chain links TRBV5-7 to TRBJ2-7; possibly TRBD1 for D (6 bases). TRBV5-7 falls under the ORF class, with uncertain function. This CDR3 has 15 amino acids. Trimming removed 4 bases at V and 5 bases at J, with 19 bases between. This CDR3 is CASSDRDTRPHEQYF. The CDR3 DNA reads as TGTGCCAGCAGCGATCGGGACACGCGACCGCACGAGCAGTACTTC.

The genes are TRBV19 and TRBJ1-5, with TRBD1 as a possible D gene (6 bases). The CDR3 spans 16 residues. Trimming took 3 bases from V and 2 from J, leaving 14 bases between them. The germline V gene has CDR1 LNHDA and CDR2 SQIVND (reference sequence). The CDR3 DNA follows: TGTGCCAGTAGTATGTACGGGGGCGGCGGCAATCAGCCCCAGCATTTT. Amino acids: CASSMYGGGGNQPQHF.

The rearrangement joins TRBV19 to TRBJ2-7; no definite D call. Per germline, CDR1 LNHDA and CDR2 SQIVND (reference sequence). The ends were cut back, 5 bases at V and 3 bases at J, with 23 bases in the middle. The CDR3 is made up of 17 amino acids. CDR3 DNA sequence: TGTGCCAGTAGTGGCCTAAACCAGGAAACTGGCCGCTACGAGCAGTACTTC. Residues: CASSGLNQETGRYEQYF.

The gene calls are TRBV5-8 and TRBJ1-3; 7 bases are a match to TRBD1. This CDR3 spans 14 amino acids. Germline V gene data show CDR1 as SGHTS and CDR2 as YDEGEE. With V trimmed by 9 bases and J by 4 bases, 10 bases remained unmatched. The CDR3 is CATNDRVLGNTIYF. CDR3 bases: TGTGCCACGAATGACAGGGTATTGGGAAACACCATATATTTT.

J is TRBJ1-2 and V is TRBV4-1; 7 positions match TRBD1. The germline CDR1 and CDR2 sequences are MGHRA and YSYEKL. The CDR3 spans 16 residues. V was pared by 0 bases and J by 3 bases, with 7 bases of the junction left unmatched. The CDR3 sequence is CASSQDRGFGHYGYTF. In nucleotides, the CDR3 is TGCGCCAGCAGCCAAGACAGGGGGTTTGGTCACTATGGCTACACCTTC.

The chain has TRBV19 and TRBJ2-1; TRBD2 matches at 11 bases. The CDR3 spans 17 residues. The trim removed 7 bases at V and 5 bases at J, leaving 13 bases unmatched. The germline V gene has CDR1 LNHDA and CDR2 SQIVND (reference sequence). The DNA of the CDR3 is TGTGCCAGTATCGGGACTAGCGGACATCCAACCCACAATGAGCAGTTCTTC. It encodes CASIGTSGHPTHNEQFF.

This clone was detected once. V gene TRBV5-4 combines with J gene TRBJ2-1; TRBD2 matches at 8 bases. This CDR3 is built from 18 residues. With V trimmed by 0 bases and J by 0 bases, 8 bases remained unmatched. The V gene's germline CDR1 is SGHNT and CDR2 YYREEE (reference sequence). This CDR3 reads CASSLGPLLADSYNEQFF. DNA for the CDR3: TGTGCCAGCAGCTTGGGCCCATTACTAGCGGACTCCTACAATGAGCAGTTCTTC.

The V call is TRBV6-1, the J call TRBJ2-7, with TRBD2 identical over 9 bases. Losses at the gene ends were 3 bases for V and 3 bases for J; bases not matched to a gene: 9. Germline V lookup: CDR1 MNHNS, CDR2 SASEGT. The CDR3 runs to 16 residues. For the CDR3, the DNA is TGTGCCAGCAGTGACTTGGCGGGGGGGCCGGGCTACGAGCAGTACTTC. The encoded protein is CASSDLAGGPGYEQYF.

The V and J genes are TRBV4-1 and TRBJ1-2, with D perhaps matching TRBD1 (5 bases). In germline, CDR1 is MGHRA, CDR2 YSYEKL. The V end was cut by 1 base, the J end by 4 bases, with 10 bases between. The CDR3 spans 14 residues. The CDR3: CASSQVDGGYGYTF. The CDR3, as DNA: TGCGCCAGCAGCCAAGTGGATGGGGGCTATGGCTACACCTTC.